Presented here are 29 T cell receptor beta chains from one specimen sequenced in a study of OX40 agonist ivuxolimab in advanced cancers. TCRdb keeps only in-frame clones here, not all; method: immunoSEQ multiplex PCR. The table has some 73,000 clones, more than 80% seen once. This specimen was CD4+ or CD8+ T cells sorted from blood, taken in a trial of the OX40 agonist ivuxolimab. These receptors all stem from an adult with an advanced solid tumor such as melanoma, head and neck, liver or kidney cancer.

V is TRBV27 and J is TRBJ2-3, with D unclear. V gave up 2 bases and J gave up 6 bases, with 3 bases separating them. CDR3 length: 11 amino acids. Germline V gene sequence: CDR1 MNHEY, CDR2 SMNVEV (reference sequence). The CDR3, as DNA: TGTGCCAGCAGTTTAGGGGATACGCAGTATTTT. Its translation: CASSLGDTQYF.

Only a few counts were recorded for this clone. This chain links TRBV11-2 with TRBJ2-7; no definite D call. The ends were cut back, 6 bases at V and 4 bases at J, with 1 base in the middle. CDR1 is SGHAT, CDR2 FQNNGV, per germline. The CDR3 totals 9 residues. DNA for the CDR3: TGTGCCAGCAGTTACGAGCAGTACTTC. This sequence encodes CASSYEQYF.

The CDR3 reads CASSPGLDLEQYF. In DNA, the CDR3 is TGTGCCAGCAGCCCAGGACTGGATCTCGAGCAGTACTTC. The rearrangement links TRBV11-2 to TRBJ2-7; D is possibly TRBD2 (5 bases). V was pared by 5 bases and J by 6 bases, with 14 bases between. Germline lookup yields CDR1 SGHAT and CDR2 FQNNGV. The CDR3 contains 13 residues.

The chain has TRBV27 and TRBJ2-2, with D perhaps being TRBD1 or TRBD2 (6 bases each). V was pared by 9 bases and J by 7 bases, with 15 bases between. CDR1 and CDR2 from the germline V gene are MNHEY and SMNVEV (reference sequence). The CDR3 spans 13 residues. As DNA, the CDR3 is TGTGCCAGTTCGGAGAGGGGGGACGGGGAGCTGTTTTTT. Translated: CASSERGDGELFF.

The sample holds one count of this clone. The chain is built from TRBV11-2 and TRBJ2-1, with 7 bases fitting TRBD2. Trimming cost V 4 bases and J 8 bases; bases outside gene matches: 5. The CDR3 contains 13 residues. CDR1 is SGHAT, CDR2 FQNNGV, per germline. In DNA form, the CDR3 reads TGTGCCAGCAGCTCTACAGCGGGACATGAGCAGTTCTTC. It encodes CASSSTAGHEQFF.

The genes are TRBV7-9 and TRBJ2-2; no clear D. With 7 bases removed from V and 5 bases from J, the gap between germline ends came to 14 bases. The CDR3 contains 14 residues. CDR1 is SEHNR, CDR2 FQNEAQ, per germline (reference sequence). The DNA for the CDR3 is TGTGCCAGCACCATATCCTTAGGAACCGGGGAGCTGTTTTTT. Protein sequence: CASTISLGTGELFF.

The chain recombines TRBV28 with TRBJ1-5; D unresolved. This CDR3 is built from 14 residues. Trimming pared 3 bases from V and 1 base from J, leaving 7 bases between. CDR1 MDHEN and CDR2 SYDVKM come from the germline V gene. CDR3 DNA: TGTGCCAGCAGTTTTGAGATGAGCAATCAGCCCCAGCATTTT. Amino acids: CASSFEMSNQPQHF. Full variable domain (remainder filled in from reference TRBV28 and TRBJ1-5): DVKVTQSSRYLVKRTGEKVFLECVQDMDHENMFWYRQDPGLGLRLIYFSYDVKMKEKGDIPEGYSVSREKKERFSLILESASTNQTSMYLCASSFEMSNQPQHFGDGTRLSIL.

This clone appeared a single time. The chain links TRBV7-8 to TRBJ2-2; 10 nucleotides agree with TRBD2. The germline V gene has CDR1 SGHVS and CDR2 FQNEAQ. V shed 7 bases, J shed 3 bases, and the junction held 8 bases outside the gene matches. The CDR3 spans 16 residues. CDR3 DNA sequence: TGTGCCAGCATCATGCCGGGACTAGCGTACACCGGGGAGCTGTTTTTT. Its translation is CASIMPGLAYTGELFF.

The chain combines TRBV15 with TRBJ2-3; a possible D gene is TRBD1 (5 bases). CDR1 LNHNV and CDR2 YYDKDF come from the germline V gene (reference sequence). The germline V and J ends were trimmed by 0 bases and 6 bases, with 16 bases remaining between them. The CDR3 extends over 16 amino acids. The CDR3 region is CATSRDVQGIIDTQYF. The DNA for the CDR3 is TGTGCCACCAGCAGAGATGTCCAGGGTATTATTGATACGCAGTATTTT.

The chain employs TRBV28 and TRBJ2-7; D not certain. CDR1 and CDR2 (germline): MDHEN, SYDVKM. Trimming stripped 6 bases from V and 1 base from J, with 10 bases between. The CDR3 contains 13 residues. The CDR3, as DNA: TGTGCCAGCAGCCCTGCCGGTTCCTACGAGCAGTACTTC. It is translated as CASSPAGSYEQYF. The full variable domain, in which reference TRBV28 and TRBJ2-7 provide the parts outside the CDR3, is DVKVTQSSRYLVKRTGEKVFLECVQDMDHENMFWYRQDPGLGLRLIYFSYDVKMKEKGDIPEGYSVSREKKERFSLILESASTNQTSMYLCASSPAGSYEQYFGPGTRLTVT.

The V and J genes are TRBV28 and TRBJ2-1; no definite D call. V was cut by 4 bases and J by 8 bases, with 12 bases left in between. Germline CDR1 is MDHEN and CDR2 is SYDVKM. The CDR3 totals 13 residues. The CDR3: CASSSLLLDEQFF. CDR3 nucleotides: TGTGCCAGCAGTTCCCTTCTACTGGATGAGCAGTTCTTC. The full variable domain, in which reference TRBV28 and TRBJ2-1 provide the parts outside the CDR3, is DVKVTQSSRYLVKRTGEKVFLECVQDMDHENMFWYRQDPGLGLRLIYFSYDVKMKEKGDIPEGYSVSREKKERFSLILESASTNQTSMYLCASSSLLLDEQFFGPGTRLTVL.

The chain has TRBV13 and TRBJ2-1; 9 bases line up with TRBD1. This CDR3 comprises 16 residues. Germline values: CDR1 PRHDT, CDR2 FYEKMQ (reference sequence). Trimming cost V 4 bases and J 6 bases; bases outside gene matches: 10. As DNA, the CDR3 is TGTGCCAGCAGCTCTCCCTTCGACAGGGGGAGCAATGAGCAGTTCTTC. Amino acid sequence: CASSSPFDRGSNEQFF. The full variable domain, completed using reference TRBV13 and TRBJ2-1, is AAGVIQSPRHLIKEKRETATLKCYPIPRHDTVYWYQQGPGQDPQFLISFYEKMQSDKGSIPDRFSAQQFSDYHSELNMSSLELGDSALYFCASSSPFDRGSNEQFFGPGTRLTVL.

V gene TRBV19 combines with J gene TRBJ1-4; 7 nucleotides line up with TRBD1. Germline-derived CDR1 and CDR2 are LNHDA and SQIVND (reference sequence). V gave up 6 bases and J gave up 8 bases; unmatched junction bases: 9. The CDR3 is 14 amino acids. This CDR3 reads CASRWPTGEEKLFF. CDR3 coding DNA: TGTGCCAGTAGATGGCCAACAGGGGAAGAAAAACTGTTTTTT.

This sequence joins TRBV2 and TRBJ2-4; tentatively, D is TRBD1 (6 bases). From germline, CDR1 is SNHLY and CDR2 FYNNEI. V was pared by 7 bases and J by 3 bases, with 10 bases between. This CDR3 comprises 13 residues. CDR3 in DNA: TGTGCCAGCATAGGCAGGGGCAAAAACATTCAGTACTTC. Amino acid sequence: CASIGRGKNIQYF.

CDR3 nucleotides: TGTGCCAGCAGTGAGGTTATAGCGGGCTTAAACACCGGGGAGCTGTTTTTT. Encoded protein: CASSEVIAGLNTGELFF. The V and J genes are TRBV2 and TRBJ2-2; 7 nucleotides line up with TRBD2. The CDR3 contains 17 residues. The J segment lost 2 bases and the V segment lost 3 bases, leaving 9 bases of the junction unmatched. Germline CDR1 and CDR2: SNHLY and FYNNEI.

The J gene is TRBJ2-6, the V gene TRBV13, with D uncertain. V dropped 2 bases and J dropped 4 bases, with 3 bases sitting between them. CDR1 PRHDT and CDR2 FYEKMQ come from the germline V gene (reference sequence). This CDR3 has 13 amino acids. This chain's CDR3 is CASSLSGANVLTF. The CDR3 DNA sequence: TGTGCCAGCAGCTTATCGGGGGCCAACGTCCTGACTTTC.

The V call is TRBV27, the J call TRBJ2-7; the D is unclear. V lost 5 bases to trimming and J lost 0 bases, with 11 bases between them. Germline V gives CDR1 MNHEY, CDR2 SMNVEV (reference sequence). The CDR3 spans 14 residues. The CDR3: CASSQNVGSYEQYF. The DNA for the CDR3 is TGTGCCAGCAGTCAGAACGTAGGCTCCTACGAGCAGTACTTC.

This clone was seen just once. The chain joins TRBV6-6 to TRBJ1-2; weak D call: TRBD1 (5 bases). The CDR3 runs to 16 residues. Trimming stripped 10 bases from V and 5 bases from J, with 26 bases between. Per germline, CDR1 MNHNY and CDR2 SVGAGI (reference sequence). CDR3 sequence (DNA): TGTGCCACCGCGGGGGACGAAAGGGGCGCGGAGTATGGCTACACCTTC. It translates to CATAGDERGAEYGYTF.

The V gene is TRBV6-4, the J gene TRBJ2-1, with TRBD2 identical over 7 bases. The CDR3 extends over 17 amino acids. With 3 bases clipped from V and 4 bases from J, the junction kept 12 bases outside the gene matches. In germline, CDR1 is MRHNA, CDR2 SNTAGT. DNA for the CDR3: TGTGCCAGCAGTGAGATAAAGCGGGGATTCCCTTACAATGAGCAGTTCTTC. Its translation: CASSEIKRGFPYNEQFF.

The chain combines TRBV6-1 with TRBJ1-4; no firm D call. The CDR3 covers 15 residues. The germline V and J ends were trimmed by 7 bases and 0 bases, with 12 bases remaining between them. Germline CDR1 MNHNS, CDR2 SASEGT. In nucleotides, the CDR3 is TGTGCCAGCATGAAGGAGAGGGCAACTAATGAAAAACTGTTTTTT. Translation gives CASMKERATNEKLFF.

V usage is TRBV9 and J usage is TRBJ2-7; a possible D gene is TRBD2 (5 bases). Trimming shortened V by 4 bases and J by 1 base, and 9 bases separated the two germline ends. CDR1 is SGDLS, CDR2 YYNGEE, per germline. The CDR3 sequence is 13 residues long. In DNA, the CDR3 is TGTGCCAGCAGCCTAAGCGGATCCTACGAGCAGTACTTC. Its protein is CASSLSGSYEQYF.

The J gene is TRBJ2-7, the V gene TRBV11-1; 7 bases agree with TRBD2. J was trimmed by 2 bases and V by 1 base; bases with no gene match: 5. This CDR3 region has 15 residues. The germline V gene has CDR1 SGHAT and CDR2 FQDESV (reference sequence). CDR3 nucleotide sequence: TGTGCCAGCAGCTTAGGGCGGGAGTATCCCTACGAGCAGTACTTC. It codes for CASSLGREYPYEQYF.

This rearrangement joins TRBV29-1 to TRBJ1-2; D not certain. CDR1 and CDR2 (germline): SQVTM, ANQGSEA. The V end was cut by 0 bases, the J end by 8 bases, with 7 bases between. CDR3 length: 11 amino acids. The DNA for the CDR3 is TGCAGCGTTGAAGACCGCTACGGCTACACCTTC. It is translated as CSVEDRYGYTF.

The rearrangement uses TRBV6-6 and TRBJ2-3, with D perhaps matching TRBD1 (5 bases). Germline V lookup: CDR1 MNHNY, CDR2 SVGAGI (reference sequence). The CDR3 loop spans 13 amino acids. V was cut by 2 bases and J by 5 bases, with 8 bases left in between. The CDR3 protein is CASSYVGLDTQYF. CDR3 coding DNA: TGTGCCAGCAGTTACGTGGGGCTAGATACGCAGTATTTT.

This clone occurred once. The V gene is TRBV19, the J gene TRBJ2-7; tentatively, D is TRBD2 (5 bases). The CDR3 runs 14 residues. The V and J ends lost 3 bases and 3 bases respectively, with 12 bases between them. Per germline, CDR1 LNHDA and CDR2 SQIVND (reference sequence). The CDR3 DNA sequence: TGTGCCAGTAGTATCTCTAGCACAGACTACGAGCAGTACTTC. Translation: CASSISSTDYEQYF.

This rearrangement joins TRBV6-1 to TRBJ1-5; TRBD1 agrees at 8 bases. The CDR3 is made up of 15 amino acids. The V gene's germline CDR1 is MNHNS and CDR2 SASEGT. After removal of 1 base from V and 5 bases from J, the junction contained 4 bases not matched to a gene. CDR3 amino acids: CASSEVQGEDQPQHF. In DNA, the CDR3 is TGTGCCAGCAGTGAAGTACAGGGGGAGGATCAGCCCCAGCATTTT.

The chain is built from TRBV19 and TRBJ1-2; D is ambiguous. Germline V gene lookup returns CDR1 LNHDA and CDR2 SQIVND (reference sequence). With 11 bases removed from V and 2 bases from J, the gap between germline ends came to 12 bases. The CDR3 sequence is 12 residues long. Here the CDR3 reads CAALGINYGYTF. The CDR3 DNA reads TGTGCCGCCCTAGGCATAAACTATGGCTACACCTTC.

The chain links TRBV7-3 to TRBJ2-2; either TRBD1 or TRBD2 may supply D (6 bases each). This CDR3 region has 17 residues. The germline V gene has CDR1 SGHTA and CDR2 FQGTGA. V was cut by 1 base and J by 6 bases, with 18 bases left in between. CDR3 residues: CASSLRGAASRAGELFF. In nucleotides, the CDR3 is TGTGCCAGCAGCTTAAGGGGGGCGGCTAGCAGGGCCGGGGAGCTGTTTTTT. Drawing the rest from reference TRBV7-3 and TRBJ2-2, the complete variable domain is GAGVSQTPSNKVTEKGKYVELRCDPISGHTALYWYRQSLGQGPEFLIYFQGTGAADDSGLPNDRFFAVRPEGSVSTLKIQRTERGDSAVYLCASSLRGAASRAGELFFGEGSRLTVL.

The chain links TRBV29-1 to TRBJ2-7; the D gene is possibly TRBD2 (6 bases). V shed 5 bases and J shed 0 bases, with 17 bases lying between them. The CDR3 has 15 residues. CDR1 is SQVTM, CDR2 ANQGSEA, per germline. CDR3 DNA sequence: TGCAGCGTTAAGGGAGGCACTATGAGCTCCTACGAGCAGTACTTC. Its protein is CSVKGGTMSSYEQYF.